Listed below are T cell receptor beta chains from one sample, sequenced in a study of T cells in Graves' hyperthyroidism and ophthalmopathy. Using its own MiXCR run on the multiplex PCR reads, TCRdb lists one record per CDR3 protein. The sample contains about 350,000 distinct CDR3 sequences, roughly 14% of which appear only once. Sequenced input: blood. These TCRs come from a woman aged 30 to 39 with Graves' hyperthyroidism. CDR3s include the opening cysteine and the closing phenylalanine or tryptophan. The D gene is left open where the match is weak. The size field is filled for only some rows; it gives once, few, many or a size class.

V	size	J	D	DNA	CDR3
TRBV14	.	TRBJ2-7	.	TGTGCCAGCAGCCAAGGGGCAGGGTTCGGATACGAGCAGTACTTC	CASSQGAGFGYEQYF
TRBV7-9	.	TRBJ2-5	TRBD1	TGTGCCAGCAGAAGTCGAGCACAGGGGGCATTGTTATACTTC	CASRSRAQGALLYF
TRBV19	.	TRBJ2-2	TRBD2	TGTGCCAGTAGGGCGGGAGGGCTAAACACCGGGGAGCTGTTTTTT	CASRAGGLNTGELFF
TRBV30	many	TRBJ2-1	.	TGTGCCTGGGACTTCATTGAGCGGGCCCTGGATGAGCAGTTCTTC	CAWDFIERALDEQFF
TRBV2	many	TRBJ1-2	TRBD1	TGTGCCAGCAGTAGGGACAGGGGGAGGTATTATGGCTACACCTTC	CASSRDRGRYYGYTF
TRBV3-1	many	TRBJ2-7	.	TGTGCCAGCAGCCAAGCGGAGTTCGAGCAGTACTTC	CASSQAEFEQYF
TRBV11-2	many	TRBJ2-7	.	TGTGCCAGCAGGAATCTCCGGGGCTACGAGCAGTACTTC	CASRNLRGYEQYF
TRBV7-6	.	TRBJ1-1	.	TGTGCCAGCAGCTTAGAGTCGATGAACACTGAAGCTTTCTTT	CASSLESMNTEAFF
TRBV4-3	.	TRBJ1-1	.	TGCGCCAGCAGCCAAGATCCCAGGGACGCCACTGAAGCTTTCTTT	CASSQDPRDATEAFF
TRBV10-3	many	TRBJ2-7	TRBD2	TGTGCCATCAGTGAGAGGGTAGCGGGAGCCTACGAGCAGTACTTC	CAISERVAGAYEQYF
TRBV30	.	TRBJ2-5	.	TGTGCCTGGAGTGTTCTGGGGGCGCTTGGGGAGACCCAGTACTTC	CAWSVLGALGETQYF
TRBV30	.	TRBJ1-5	.	TGTGCCTGGAGTGCAAGAGAAAATCAGCCCCAGCATTTT	CAWSARENQPQHF
TRBV9	many	TRBJ2-4	TRBD2	TGTGCCAGCAGCGGCGGGAGGGACCCCAAAAACATTCAGTACTTC	CASSGGRDPKNIQYF
TRBV19	once	TRBJ2-2	TRBD2	TGTGCCAGTAGTGTTAGCGGGAGCTCGGTCGGGGAGCTGTTTTTT	CASSVSGSSVGELFF
TRBV28	many	TRBJ1-5	TRBD1	TGTGCCAGCAGAAGGGACAGCTATAGCAATCAGCCCCAGCATTTT	CASRRDSYSNQPQHF
TRBV6-2/TRBV6-3	once	TRBJ2-7	.	TGTGCCAGCAGTTACTCTTTCCTGCAGGGCAACAACGAGCAGTACTTC	CASSYSFLQGNNEQYF
TRBV6-2/TRBV6-3	many	TRBJ1-1	.	TGTGCCAGCAGCCCAGCCTTCCCTGAAGCTTTCTTT	CASSPAFPEAFF
TRBV19	many	TRBJ2-3	.	TGTGCCAGTAGTATGGGCTGGAGTGGAGATACGCAGTATTTT	CASSMGWSGDTQYF
TRBV28	many	TRBJ2-2	TRBD1	TGTGCCAGCAGTCAGACAGGGTCGACCGGGGAGCTGTTTTTT	CASSQTGSTGELFF
TRBV6-2/TRBV6-3	many	TRBJ2-3	.	TGTGCCAGCAGTTACTCGAGGGCCGGACCGGACACAGATACGCAGTATTTT	CASSYSRAGPDTDTQYF
TRBV20-1	.	TRBJ2-1	TRBD1	TGCAGTGCTAGAACGGGACAGGACTACCCCTCCTCCTACAATGAGCAGTTCTTC	CSARTGQDYPSSYNEQFF
TRBV18	few	TRBJ1-1	.	TGTGCCAGCTCACCACCTTATTTGGGTAGAGAAGCTTTCTTT	CASSPPYLGREAFF
TRBV9	.	TRBJ2-3	.	TGTGCCAGCAGCGTAAATTGGGGTAGCACAGATACGCAGTATTTT	CASSVNWGSTDTQYF
TRBV6-1	few	TRBJ2-1	.	TGTGCCAGCAGCCCCCTTCTAGTCGGCTCCTACAATGAGCAGTTCTTC	CASSPLLVGSYNEQFF
TRBV6-9	few	TRBJ1-2	.	TGTGCCAGCAGTTATTCGATGGCCGGGAGTGGCTACACCTTC	CASSYSMAGSGYTF
TRBV7-2	few	TRBJ2-3	.	TGTGCCAGCAGCCGTATCGGAAGCACAGATACGCAGTATTTT	CASSRIGSTDTQYF
TRBV20-1	many	TRBJ2-7	.	TGCAGTGCTAGTGAAACCCAGGGCTTCCACGAGCAGTACTTC	CSASETQGFHEQYF
TRBV30	.	TRBJ2-6	.	TGTGCCTGGAGAGATTACCCTAAACGCTCTGGGGCCAACGTCCTGACTTTC	CAWRDYPKRSGANVLTF
TRBV29-1	few	TRBJ2-4	.	TGCAGCGTTGTGAGGCGAGCGGGCGCAGCCAAAAACATTCAGTACTTC	CSVVRRAGAAKNIQYF
TRBV20-1	.	TRBJ2-7	TRBD2	TGCAGTGCTAGAGCCTCGCGGGAGGGCTCCTACGAGCAGTACTTC	CSARASREGSYEQYF
TRBV7-3	many	TRBJ2-5	.	TGTGCCAGCAGCTTTGGTGGAGCAGGGGAGACCCAGTACTTC	CASSFGGAGETQYF
TRBV9	.	TRBJ2-3	TRBD1	TGTGCCAGCAGCGAGGGACAGGGAGTATCGCAGTATTTT	CASSEGQGVSQYF
TRBV9	many	TRBJ2-3	.	TGTGCCAGCAGCTCAGGGGTTCCGGATACGCAGTATTTT	CASSSGVPDTQYF
TRBV20-1	many	TRBJ2-7	.	TGCAGTGCTGGCGGGACAAAAGAGCAGTACTTC	CSAGGTKEQYF
TRBV9	.	TRBJ1-1	.	TGTGCCAGCAGCGTAACTTCCCGGGGGAACACTGAAGCTTTCTTT	CASSVTSRGNTEAFF
TRBV28	few	TRBJ2-2	.	TGTGCCAGCCGAGGCGGGGGCATGAACACCGGGGAGCTGTTTTTT	CASRGGGMNTGELFF
TRBV20-1	many	TRBJ2-5	.	TGCAGTGCTAGGCGGGGGCCATCGGAGACCCAGTACTTC	CSARRGPSETQYF
TRBV3-1	few	TRBJ2-7	.	TGTGCCAGCAGCCCGAGACTTTGGGCCAGCTCCTACGAGCAGTACTTC	CASSPRLWASSYEQYF
TRBV10-1	.	TRBJ2-7	.	TGCGCCAGCAGTAACCCCTGGGAGGGGGGAGGCGAGCAGTACTTC	CASSNPWEGGGEQYF
TRBV6-1	.	TRBJ1-5	.	TGTGCCGGGGGGGTTAATCAGCCCCAGCATTTT	CAGGVNQPQHF
TRBV28	many	TRBJ1-6	.	TGTGCCAGCAGTTCTCCGGGAGCGGGCCATTCACCCCTCCACTTT	CASSSPGAGHSPLHF
TRBV29-1	.	TRBJ1-1	.	TGCAGCGCCCGTGCGGGTATGGAGTCGACTGAAGCTTTCTTT	CSARAGMESTEAFF
TRBV7-8	.	TRBJ1-5	TRBD1	TGTGCCAGCAGCTTAGTGGGGACAGGGTTAAGTCAGCCCCAGCATTTT	CASSLVGTGLSQPQHF
TRBV3-1	.	TRBJ2-3	TRBD2	TGTGCCAGCAGCCCCGGGACTATACCGGCGCAGTATTTT	CASSPGTIPAQYF
TRBV25-1	many	TRBJ1-4	TRBD1	TGTGCCAGCAGTGAATATGGAGGAGGGACAGGGTTTGAAAAACTGTTTTTT	CASSEYGGGTGFEKLFF
TRBV20-1	.	TRBJ2-7	.	TGCAGTGCTAGAGATCGACAGACGAGAACCTACGAGCAGTACTTC	CSARDRQTRTYEQYF
TRBV7-9	many	TRBJ2-3	.	TGTGCCAGCAGAAAGGACCTACGCACGCAGTATTTT	CASRKDLRTQYF
TRBV7-2	many	TRBJ2-5	.	TGTGCCAGCAGCTTAGTCAGAGAAGAGACCCAGTACTTC	CASSLVREETQYF
TRBV19	once	TRBJ2-7	.	TGTGCCAGTAGTATTGGGCCGACGGGCTACGAGCAGTACTTC	CASSIGPTGYEQYF
TRBV19	few	TRBJ2-4	.	TGTGCCAGTAGTTCTCCTCGGGGCCGAAACATTCAGTACTTC	CASSSPRGRNIQYF
TRBV29-1	few	TRBJ2-3	TRBD1	TGCAGCGTTGTCACAGGGGTGAAGGGAACGCAGTATTTT	CSVVTGVKGTQYF
TRBV18	few	TRBJ2-2	.	TGTGCCAGCTCACCACCCAGCACGAACTCCGGGGAGCTGTTTTTT	CASSPPSTNSGELFF
TRBV27	.	TRBJ2-7	.	TGTGCCAGCAAAACCGGTTTAGGAGGGAACGAGCAGTACTTC	CASKTGLGGNEQYF
TRBV20-1	.	TRBJ1-2	.	TGCAGTGCTAGAGATACTAGTGGCTACACCTTC	CSARDTSGYTF
TRBV12-3/TRBV12-4	many	TRBJ1-1	.	TGTGCCAGCAGTCGGGAGCCCATGAACACTGAAGCTTTCTTT	CASSREPMNTEAFF
TRBV27	few	TRBJ2-7	.	TGTGCCAGCAGTTTAAAAGTAAGTTACGAGCAGTACTTC	CASSLKVSYEQYF
TRBV4-1	many	TRBJ2-3	TRBD1	TGCGCCAGCAGACGGGGACAGGGAGGAGATACGCAGTATTTT	CASRRGQGGDTQYF
TRBV6-6	few	TRBJ2-7	TRBD2	TGTGCCAGCAGTTACGGGGTGGGGGGGTACGAGCAGTACTTC	CASSYGVGGYEQYF
TRBV28	many	TRBJ1-5	TRBD1	TGTGCCAGCAGTTTGGGGACAGGGAACCATCAGCCCCAGCATTTT	CASSLGTGNHQPQHF